This T cell receptor (beta chain) is from a study of cytomegalovirus exposure and HLA in healthy donors. On the study more broadly: T cells numbering 150 million to 200 million yielded more than 95 million unique TCR beta sequences in an earlier analysis. Study results and caveats: Within the data, a cluster of highly shared sequence variants was likely a sequencing artifact. The authors confirmed in vitro that a few CMV-associated chains were specific for CMV antigens. TCR beta V segments were, for the most part, productive about 87% or about 30% of the time in an earlier analysis.

To note about this clone: Its antigen is undetermined.

Both 60 Vbeta primers and 13 Jbeta primers went into the PCR. Here immunoSEQ multiplex PCR was the method, and the copy in TCRdb shows in-frame clones only, minus some. This sample's table has approximately 110,000 clones. The CDR3 spans 12 residues. Germline lookup yields CDR1 GTSNPN and CDR2 SVGIG (reference sequence). V was trimmed by 1 base and J by 8 bases, leaving 6 bases between them. Sequenced material: PBMCs. This chain uses TRBV30 with TRBJ1-6; D unclear. This TCR was sampled from a man between 18 and 29 years old in good health and CMV-seronegative. CDR3 residues: CAWSASDSPLHF. As DNA, the CDR3 is TGTGCCTGGAGTGCCAGTGATTCACCCCTCCACTTT.